Listed here are 23 T cell receptor beta chains from one sample, sequenced in a study of regulatory T cells in long-lasting Graves disease (dated by TCRdb to the early 2020s). Libraries were built with multiplex PCR. The instrument was an Illumina HiSeq 4000. CDR3 regions were amplified by Arm-PCR with iRepertoire HTBI primers to construct TCR beta libraries. TCRdb ran its own pipeline on the public reads, namely fastp trimming at Q25 and MiXCR clone calling, and kept in-frame beta chains. One record per CDR3 amino acid sequence lists the most common genes and DNA. Within this sample are about 430,000 distinct CDR3 sequences, with 21% of them counted one time only. The top ten clones comprise roughly an eighth of the sample. In the paper's terms, the time point label means: persistent/refractory GD, antithyroid drugs over 5 years with positive TRAb. RNA was extracted from PBMCs in TRIzol for both TCR sequencing and RNA sequencing.

The starting material was peripheral blood mononuclear cells (PBMCs), obtained when the disease was refractory, from a patient treated with antithyroid drugs. These receptors originate from a female donor with Graves disease.

Regarding this clonotype: One base away lies a much larger clone, so this may be a sequencing read error. J is TRBJ2-5 and V is TRBV6-1; perhaps TRBD2 as D (6 bases). CDR3 length equals 13 residues. The germline V gene has CDR1 MNHNS and CDR2 SASEGT. V gave up 6 bases and J gave up 4 bases, with 12 bases separating them. The CDR3 protein is CASRVGGRETQYF. Written as DNA, the CDR3 is TGTGCCAGCAGGGTGGGAGGACGAGAGACCCAGTACTTC.

The chain recombines TRBV12-3 or TRBV12-4 with TRBJ2-3; weak D call: TRBD2 (6 bases). This CDR3 comprises 12 residues. Trimming took 6 bases from V and 4 from J, leaving 8 bases between them. The CDR3 coding sequence is TGTGCCAGCAGACGCGGGGCAGATACGCAGTATTTT. It codes for CASRRGADTQYF.

The chain combines TRBV4-2 with TRBJ1-5; D unresolved. The V end was cut by 0 bases, the J end by 8 bases, with 8 bases between. Germline assignment: CDR1 LGHNA and CDR2 YNFKEQ. The CDR3 runs 13 residues. The CDR3 sequence is CASSQEPEKPQHF. The CDR3 nucleotides read TGTGCCAGCAGCCAAGAACCCGAAAAGCCCCAGCATTTT.

This clonotype has just one count. This chain connects TRBV5-1 to TRBJ2-7; D is perhaps TRBD1 or TRBD2 (6 bases each). The CDR3 has 16 residues. Germline lookup yields CDR1 SGHRS and CDR2 YFSETQ. V was trimmed by 0 bases and J by 3 bases, leaving 16 bases between them. The CDR3 sequence: CASSLAGGQPDYEQYF. The DNA for the CDR3 is TGCGCCAGCAGCTTGGCCGGGGGCCAGCCAGACTACGAGCAGTACTTC.

In this sample, this clonotype turned up many times. The J gene is TRBJ2-7, the V gene TRBV12-3 or TRBV12-4, with D possibly being TRBD2 (6 bases). V lost 6 bases and J lost 3, with 12 bases in between. The CDR3 runs to 13 residues. Written as DNA, the CDR3 is TGTGCCAGCAGCGGGACTGGCCTCTACGAGCAGTACTTC. Translating it yields CASSGTGLYEQYF.

This chain connects TRBV10-3 to TRBJ2-5; TRBD2 aligns across 8 bases. The CDR3 is made up of 12 amino acids. From germline, CDR1 is ENHRY and CDR2 SYGVKD. Unmatched junction bases numbered 4, after V lost 10 bases and J lost 3 bases. The CDR3 loop reads CATGAGEETQYF. The CDR3 nucleotides are TGTGCCACGGGAGCGGGAGAAGAGACCCAGTACTTC.

The V and J genes are TRBV15 and TRBJ2-7, with D hard to call. Trimming took 0 bases from V and 2 from J, leaving 8 bases between them. This CDR3 spans 14 amino acids. CDR1 LNHNV and CDR2 YYDKDF come from the germline V gene (reference sequence). Written as DNA, the CDR3 is TGTGCCACCAGCAGAGATCCCACAGCCTACGAGCAGTACTTC. Translating it yields CATSRDPTAYEQYF.

This clonotype has ten or more counts. The genes are TRBV28 and TRBJ1-2; no definite D call. Trimming took off 1 base at V and 8 bases at J, with 14 bases between the two ends. CDR3 length equals 14 residues. Looked up from germline, CDR1 is MDHEN and CDR2 is SYDVKM. For the CDR3, the DNA is TGTGCCAGCAGTTTATTGGGCAGCGCCTTGGGCTACACCTTC. It specifies CASSLLGSALGYTF.

The chain combines TRBV24-1 with TRBJ2-7, with 11 bases fitting TRBD1. The CDR3 totals 15 residues. V dropped 4 bases and J dropped 5; count of bases not matched to a gene: 6. CDR1 is KGHDR and CDR2 is SFDVKD in the germline V gene. Here the CDR3 DNA reads TGTGCCACCAGTGAGTCCGGGACAGGGGGAAACGAGCAGTACTTC. It specifies CATSESGTGGNEQYF.

In its sample, this clonotype was seen many times. This rearrangement joins TRBV20-1 to TRBJ2-5; a possible D gene is TRBD2 (7 bases). V was shortened by 0 bases and J by 5 bases, with 16 bases between the two germline ends. This CDR3 comprises 15 residues. CDR1 and CDR2 (germline): DFQATT, SNEGSKA (reference sequence). As DNA, the CDR3 is TGCAGTGCTAGAGATCGGGGGGCGCATCGGGAGACCCAGTACTTC. Residues: CSARDRGAHRETQYF.

With respect to this clonotype: Since a much larger clone is just one base distant, this may be a read error. This chain connects TRBV29-1 to TRBJ2-5, with TRBD2 matching over 14 bases. CDR1 is SQVTM and CDR2 is ANQGSEA in the germline V gene. The CDR3 has 13 amino acids. This chain's CDR3 is CSPQGLAGEIQYF. CDR3 sequence (DNA): TGCAGTCCCCAGGGACTAGCGGGGGAGATCCAGTACTTC.

Details on this clonotype: A much larger clone is a single base away; this may be a read error. The rearrangement links TRBV28 to TRBJ2-7; 9 bases agree with TRBD1. The CDR3 sequence is 15 residues long. The V gene's germline CDR1 is MDHEN and CDR2 SYDVKM. The V gene end was trimmed by 5 bases and the J gene end by 2 bases; junction bases not matched to a gene: 7. The CDR3 loop is CASSLGDRATYEQYF. The CDR3 region has the DNA TGTGCCAGCAGTCTCGGGGACAGGGCCACCTACGAGCAGTACTTC.

This clonotype occurred many times. The chain combines TRBV5-5 with TRBJ2-7, with D possibly matching TRBD2 (6 bases). The V gene lost 10 bases and the J gene lost 2 bases, with 10 bases spanning the gap. Germline-derived CDR1 and CDR2 are SGHKS and YYEKEE (reference sequence). The CDR3 sequence is 11 residues long. CDR3 nucleotide sequence: TGTGCCGGTCGGGAGACCTACGAGCAGTACTTC. Translation: CAGRETYEQYF.

This clonotype has at least ten counts. The rearrangement joins TRBV12-3 or TRBV12-4 to TRBJ2-7; tentatively, D is TRBD1 (5 bases). This CDR3 region has 17 residues. V lost 3 bases, J lost 5 bases, and 23 bases lay in between. CDR3 region: CASSFISPGPGWNEQYF. CDR3 coding DNA: TGTGCCAGCAGTTTTATTTCGCCGGGTCCAGGGTGGAACGAGCAGTACTTC.

The CDR3 DNA reads as TGTGCCAGCAGCTATTCCTTCGGGAACACCGGGGAGCTGTTTTTT. Translating gives CASSYSFGNTGELFF. This chain links TRBV5-8 with TRBJ2-2; no clear D. The ends were cut back, 3 bases at V and 1 base at J, with 10 bases in the middle. This CDR3 spans 15 amino acids. Germline CDR1 is SGHTS and CDR2 is YDEGEE.

This clonotype was recorded only once. V usage is TRBV9 and J usage is TRBJ2-7, with D uncertain. The V end was cut by 4 bases, the J end by 0 bases, with 11 bases between. CDR1 is SGDLS and CDR2 is YYNGEE in the germline V gene. The CDR3 has 14 amino acids. As DNA, the CDR3 is TGTGCCAGCAGCTTCGACGGAATCTCCTACGAGCAGTACTTC. Translated: CASSFDGISYEQYF.

The chain combines TRBV5-4 with TRBJ2-5; tentative D call: TRBD2 (5 bases). Germline-derived CDR1 and CDR2 are SGHNT and YYREEE (reference sequence). V lost 3 bases, J lost 4 bases, and 10 bases lay in between. This CDR3 region has 13 residues. Written as DNA, the CDR3 is TGTGCCAGCAGCTCTGGGAGTCTAGAGACCCAGTACTTC. Encoded protein: CASSSGSLETQYF.

This sequence joins TRBV20-1 and TRBJ2-3; TRBD2 matches at 8 bases. Unmatched junction bases numbered 4, after V lost 7 bases and J lost 4 bases. The CDR3 length is 12 residues. Germline V lookup: CDR1 DFQATT, CDR2 SNEGSKA (reference sequence). DNA for the CDR3: TGCAGTGTCGGGAGGGCCCCAGATACGCAGTATTTT. Encoded protein: CSVGRAPDTQYF.

The chain joins TRBV5-6 to TRBJ2-1; 9 positions agree with TRBD2. The germline gives CDR1 SGHDT, CDR2 YYEEEE. V gave up 4 bases and J gave up 4 bases; unmatched junction bases: 3. CDR3 length: 14 residues. CDR3 sequence reads: CASSQRGVYNEQFF. Here the CDR3 DNA reads TGTGCCAGCAGCCAGCGGGGGGTTTACAATGAGCAGTTCTTC.

In this sample, this clonotype turned up a few times. The chain recombines TRBV25-1 with TRBJ1-2; D not certain. The CDR3 has 16 amino acids. V was shortened by 3 bases and J by 0 bases, with 14 bases between the two germline ends. CDR1 is MGHDK, CDR2 SYGVNS, per germline. CDR3 region: CASSDQSPQANYGYTF. In nucleotides, the CDR3 is TGTGCCAGCAGTGATCAAAGCCCGCAGGCTAACTATGGCTACACCTTC.

This clonotype was picked up many times. J is TRBJ2-7 and V is TRBV6-5; 7 bases agree with TRBD2. Germline values: CDR1 MNHEY, CDR2 SVGAGI. This CDR3 region has 14 residues. V trimming: 4 bases; J trimming: 3 bases; junction bases outside the gene matches: 6. The CDR3 is CASSLTGTIYEQYF. DNA of the CDR3: TGTGCCAGCAGTTTAACCGGGACTATCTACGAGCAGTACTTC.

In its sample, this clonotype was seen many times. The V gene is TRBV7-9, the J gene TRBJ2-4; 9 nucleotides agree with TRBD2. CDR1 is SEHNR and CDR2 is FQNEAQ in the germline V gene (reference sequence). The CDR3 has 15 residues. J gave up 8 bases and V 5 bases, and 10 bases lay outside the gene matches. For the CDR3, the DNA is TGTGCCAGCAGCCGACGGACTAGCGTGGGGGACATTCAGTACTTC. Translated: CASSRRTSVGDIQYF.

In its sample, this clonotype was seen a few times. The chain employs TRBV5-1 and TRBJ1-1, with 9 bases that match TRBD1. This CDR3 comprises 15 residues. Germline assignment: CDR1 SGHRS and CDR2 YFSETQ. V was pared by 3 bases and J by 7 bases, with 10 bases of the junction left unmatched. The CDR3 is CASSYPDRGNSEAFF. CDR3 in DNA: TGCGCCAGCAGCTACCCGGACAGGGGAAATAGTGAAGCTTTCTTT.